This T cell receptor beta chain was captured by sequencing in a study of CD8 T cells in Susac syndrome. This CDR3 contains 15 residues. Per germline, CDR1 MNHEY and CDR2 SMNVEV (reference sequence). The V end was cut by 2 bases, the J end by 0 bases, with 11 bases between. RNA totalling roughly 0.45 to 1 ug underwent reverse transcription with random hexamers. The authors amplified TCR beta CDR3 across 54 Vbeta and 13 Jbeta using immunoSEQ multiplex PCR. TCRdb redid the calling of the immunoSEQ multiplex PCR reads with MiXCR, one entry per CDR3 protein. This sample has 400,000 or so distinct CDR3 sequences; approximately 89% occur once, and the top ten carry about 0.1%. Study-level results: It was acknowledged in the study that the number of individuals who were included in its TCR sequencing and HLA analysis was relatively small.

In the case of this clonotype: Its antigen is currently unknown.

Material for sequencing was CD8+ T cells from PBMCs. V is TRBV27 and J is TRBJ2-7; D unclear. The sequence came from a human donor with multiple sclerosis. The CDR3 sequence is CASSLAAGTSYEQYF. CDR3 DNA sequence: TGTGCCAGCAGTTTAGCGGCAGGTACCTCCTACGAGCAGTACTTC.